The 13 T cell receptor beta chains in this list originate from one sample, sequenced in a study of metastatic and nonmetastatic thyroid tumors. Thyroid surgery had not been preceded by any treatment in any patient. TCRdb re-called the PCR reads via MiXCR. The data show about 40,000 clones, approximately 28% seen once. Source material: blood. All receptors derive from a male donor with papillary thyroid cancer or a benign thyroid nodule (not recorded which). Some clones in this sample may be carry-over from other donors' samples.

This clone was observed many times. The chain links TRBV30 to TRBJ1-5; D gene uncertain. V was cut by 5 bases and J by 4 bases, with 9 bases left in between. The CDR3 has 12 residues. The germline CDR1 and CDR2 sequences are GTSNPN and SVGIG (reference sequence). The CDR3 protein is CAWAANNQPQHF. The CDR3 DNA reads TGTGCCTGGGCAGCGAATAATCAGCCCCAGCATTTT.

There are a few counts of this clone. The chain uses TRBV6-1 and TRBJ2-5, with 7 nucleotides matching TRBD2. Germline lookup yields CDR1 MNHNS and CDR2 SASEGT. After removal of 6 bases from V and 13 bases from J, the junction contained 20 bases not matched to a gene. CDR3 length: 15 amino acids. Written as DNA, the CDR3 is TGTGCCAGCAGCGGAATCGCGGGAGAACAAGAGACAAGGTACTTC. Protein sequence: CASSGIAGEQETRYF.

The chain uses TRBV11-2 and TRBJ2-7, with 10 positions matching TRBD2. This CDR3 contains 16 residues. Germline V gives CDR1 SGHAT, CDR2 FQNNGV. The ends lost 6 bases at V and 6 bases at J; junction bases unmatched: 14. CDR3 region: CASSPSIAGGIGEQYF. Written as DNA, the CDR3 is TGTGCCAGCAGTCCCTCGATAGCGGGAGGCATTGGCGAGCAGTACTTC.

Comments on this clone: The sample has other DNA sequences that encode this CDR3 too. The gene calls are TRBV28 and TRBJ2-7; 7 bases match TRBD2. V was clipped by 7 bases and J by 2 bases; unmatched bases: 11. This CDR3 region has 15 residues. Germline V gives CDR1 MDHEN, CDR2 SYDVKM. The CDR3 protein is CASTLGLAGAYEQYF. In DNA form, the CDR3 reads TGTGCCAGCACGCTGGGTCTGGCGGGAGCCTACGAGCAGTACTTC.

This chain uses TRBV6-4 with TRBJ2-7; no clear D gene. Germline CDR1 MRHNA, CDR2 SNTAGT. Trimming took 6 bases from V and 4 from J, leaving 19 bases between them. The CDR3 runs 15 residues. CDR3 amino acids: CASSPFGFPGYEQYF. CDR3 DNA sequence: TGTGCCAGCAGCCCCTTCGGCTTCCCTGGGTACGAGCAGTACTTC.

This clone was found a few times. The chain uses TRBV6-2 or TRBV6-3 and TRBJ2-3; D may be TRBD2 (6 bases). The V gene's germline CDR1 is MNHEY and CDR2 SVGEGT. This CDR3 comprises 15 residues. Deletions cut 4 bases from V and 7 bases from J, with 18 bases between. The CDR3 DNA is TGTGCCAGCAGTTTGGGGGGATTGAGCGCATATACGCAGTATTTT. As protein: CASSLGGLSAYTQYF.

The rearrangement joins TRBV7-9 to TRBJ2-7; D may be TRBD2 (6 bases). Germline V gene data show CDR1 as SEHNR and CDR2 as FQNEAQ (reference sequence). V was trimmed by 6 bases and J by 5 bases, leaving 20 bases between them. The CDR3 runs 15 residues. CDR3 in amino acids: CASSPVLTGENEQYF. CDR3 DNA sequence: TGTGCCAGCAGTCCGGTTCTAACGGGAGAGAACGAGCAGTACTTC.

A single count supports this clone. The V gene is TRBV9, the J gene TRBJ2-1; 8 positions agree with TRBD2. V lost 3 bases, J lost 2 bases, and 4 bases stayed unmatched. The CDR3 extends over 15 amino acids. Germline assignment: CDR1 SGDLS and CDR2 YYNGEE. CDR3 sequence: CASSAGGGTYNEQFF. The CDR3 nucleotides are TGTGCCAGCAGCGCCGGCGGGGGGACCTACAATGAGCAGTTCTTC. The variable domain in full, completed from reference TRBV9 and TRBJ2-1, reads DSGVTQTPKHLITATGQRVTLRCSPRSGDLSVYWYQQSLDQGLQFLIQYYNGEERAKGNILERFSAQQFPDLHSELNLSSLELGDSALYFCASSAGGGTYNEQFFGPGTRLTVL.

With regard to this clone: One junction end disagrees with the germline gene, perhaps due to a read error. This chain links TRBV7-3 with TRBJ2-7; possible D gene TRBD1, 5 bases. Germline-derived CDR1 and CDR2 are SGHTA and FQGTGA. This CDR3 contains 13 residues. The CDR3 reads CASSPGISHEPYF. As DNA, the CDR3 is TGTGCCAGCAGCCCAGGGATCAGCCACGAGCCGTACTTC.

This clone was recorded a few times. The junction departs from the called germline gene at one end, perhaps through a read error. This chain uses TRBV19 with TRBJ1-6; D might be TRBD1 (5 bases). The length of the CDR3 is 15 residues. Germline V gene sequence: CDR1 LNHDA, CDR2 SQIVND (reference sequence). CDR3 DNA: TGTGCCAGCGAGGCGGGTCATCTGGGGGATTCACCCCTACACTTT. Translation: CASEAGHLGDSPLHF.

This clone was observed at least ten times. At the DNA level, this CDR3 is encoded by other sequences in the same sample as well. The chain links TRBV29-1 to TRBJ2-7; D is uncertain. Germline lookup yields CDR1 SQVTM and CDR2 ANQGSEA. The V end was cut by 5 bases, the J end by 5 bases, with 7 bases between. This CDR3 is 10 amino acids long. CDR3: CSVKQDEQYF. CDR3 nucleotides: TGCAGCGTTAAGCAGGACGAGCAGTACTTC.

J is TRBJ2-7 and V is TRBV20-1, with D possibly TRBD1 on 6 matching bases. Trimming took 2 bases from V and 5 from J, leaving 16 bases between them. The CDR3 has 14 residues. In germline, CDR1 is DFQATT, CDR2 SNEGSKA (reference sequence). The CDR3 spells CSARFGTRGHEQYF. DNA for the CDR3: TGCAGTGCTAGATTTGGGACACGGGGCCACGAGCAGTACTTC.

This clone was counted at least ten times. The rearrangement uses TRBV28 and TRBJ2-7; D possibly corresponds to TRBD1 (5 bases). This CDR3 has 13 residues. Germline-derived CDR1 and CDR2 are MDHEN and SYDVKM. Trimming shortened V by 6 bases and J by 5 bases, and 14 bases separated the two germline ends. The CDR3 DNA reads TGTGCCAGCAGATTAGGGGCTTCCGACGAGCAGTACTTC. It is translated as CASRLGASDEQYF.